What follows are 18 T cell receptor beta chains derived from one specimen sequenced in a study of blood T cell repertoires in COVID-19. Repertoires were generated with immunoSEQ multiplex PCR, while TCRdb's copy carries only in-frame clones and drops some. The profile shows under 250,000 clones, 65% to 90% of them singletons. Sequences were obtained from peripheral blood. The receptor set was obtained from a man in his forties or fifties with COVID-19, enrolled during active disease.

V and J are TRBV5-1 and TRBJ1-4; 9 positions match TRBD1. Germline V CDR1 and CDR2: SGHRS, YFSETQ. The CDR3 length is 15 residues. J was trimmed by 7 bases and V by 4 bases; bases with no gene match: 8. The CDR3 sequence is CASSATGGASEKLFF. The CDR3 DNA is TGCGCCAGCAGCGCAACAGGGGGCGCGAGTGAAAAACTGTTTTTT.

This sequence joins TRBV6-2 or TRBV6-3 and TRBJ2-1, with 11 nucleotides matching TRBD2. The CDR3 contains 18 residues. Trimming took 1 base from V and 5 from J; bases not matched to a gene: 10. CDR1 and CDR2 (germline): MNHEY, SVGEGT. CDR3 protein: CASSYWVRQTSGDNEQFF. The CDR3 DNA is TGTGCCAGCAGTTACTGGGTTCGACAGACTAGCGGGGACAATGAGCAGTTCTTC.

The CDR3, as DNA: TGTGCCAGCAGCTATGTTCGTCGGGGGGAAGAGACCCAGTACTTC. As protein: CASSYVRRGEETQYF. The chain couples TRBV7-9 to TRBJ2-5; 7 bases are shared with TRBD2. V gave up 4 bases and J gave up 3 bases; unmatched junction bases: 8. Germline V gene data show CDR1 as SEHNR and CDR2 as FQNEAQ (reference sequence). The CDR3 is made up of 15 amino acids.

V usage is TRBV19 and J usage is TRBJ2-1; 13 bases are a match to TRBD2. CDR1 is LNHDA, CDR2 SQIVND, per germline (reference sequence). Losses at the gene ends were 7 bases for V and 6 bases for J; bases not matched to a gene: 15. CDR3 length equals 18 residues. As DNA, the CDR3 is TGTGCCAGTACCAAATGGGGACTAGCGGGGCTTATAGGCAATGAGCAGTTCTTC. Amino acid sequence: CASTKWGLAGLIGNEQFF.

The chain has TRBV30 and TRBJ1-6; 8 nucleotides align to TRBD1. There are 13 residues in the CDR3. Germline V lookup: CDR1 GTSNPN, CDR2 SVGIG (reference sequence). V shed 5 bases, J shed 8 bases, and the junction held 5 bases outside the gene matches. CDR3 nucleotides: TGTGCCTGGGGAACAGGGGGGTATTCACCCCTCCACTTT. This encodes CAWGTGGYSPLHF.

The chain couples TRBV30 to TRBJ1-6; D may be TRBD1 (6 bases). Between the trimmed V and J ends, which lost 0 bases and 4 bases, there was a span of 10 bases. The CDR3 is made up of 15 amino acids. Germline lookup yields CDR1 GTSNPN and CDR2 SVGIG (reference sequence). The DNA for the CDR3 is TGTGCCTGGAGTGTACTAGGGGGATATAATTCACCCCTCCACTTT. The encoded protein is CAWSVLGGYNSPLHF.

The gene calls are TRBV11-2 and TRBJ2-1; 9 bases align to TRBD1. Germline values: CDR1 SGHAT, CDR2 FQNNGV. The CDR3 is made up of 15 amino acids. The V and J ends lost 5 bases and 0 bases, in that order; junction bases with no gene match: 2. The CDR3 DNA sequence: TGTGCCAGCAGCCTACAGGGGGCCTCCTACAATGAGCAGTTCTTC. It is translated as CASSLQGASYNEQFF.

The J gene is TRBJ2-7, the V gene TRBV11-2; TRBD1 agrees at 7 bases. In germline, CDR1 is SGHAT, CDR2 FQNNGV. The CDR3 has 15 residues. The trim removed 5 bases at V and 4 bases at J, leaving 11 bases unmatched. The CDR3 sequence is CASSPPPTGLYEQYF. The CDR3 bases are TGTGCCAGCAGCCCCCCCCCGACAGGGTTATACGAGCAGTACTTC.

This clone has more than one count but fewer than ten. The chain's CDR3 is CASSKGTGLMNTIYF. CDR3 nucleotide sequence: TGTGCCAGCAGCAAGGGGACAGGGCTCATGAACACCATATATTTT. The chain links TRBV7-2 to TRBJ1-3, with TRBD1 matching over 9 bases. CDR3 length: 15 amino acids. V was pared by 5 bases and J by 7 bases, with 9 bases of the junction left unmatched. Germline V lookup: CDR1 SGHTA, CDR2 FQGNSA.

V usage is TRBV7-2 and J usage is TRBJ1-2, with TRBD1 matching 10 bases. This CDR3 has 15 amino acids. J lost 5 bases, V lost 5 bases, and 8 bases had no gene match. Germline assignment: CDR1 SGHTA and CDR2 FQGNSA. The CDR3 DNA sequence: TGTGCCAGCAGCGCCGACAGGGGGCGGTGGTATGGCTACACCTTC. Encoded protein: CASSADRGRWYGYTF.

The sample holds one count of this clone. CDR3 sequence: CASSPHSGGGPYEQYF. CDR3 nucleotides: TGTGCCAGCAGCCCCCATAGCGGGGGGGGCCCCTACGAGCAGTACTTC. This chain uses TRBV3-1 (or the pseudogene TRBV3-2) with TRBJ2-7; TRBD2 matches at 11 bases. The CDR3 has 16 residues. The germline V gene encodes CDR1 LGHDT and CDR2 YNNKEL (reference sequence). J gave up 2 bases and V 4 bases, and 7 bases lay outside the gene matches.

The chain is built from TRBV3-1 (or the pseudogene TRBV3-2) and TRBJ1-1, with 12 nucleotides matching TRBD1. Germline CDR1 is LGHDT and CDR2 is YNNKEL (reference sequence). J gave up 7 bases and V 4 bases, and 13 bases lay outside the gene matches. The CDR3 loop spans 17 amino acids. Here the CDR3 reads CASSLMGQGAGNHEAFF. As DNA, the CDR3 is TGTGCCAGCAGCCTAATGGGACAGGGGGCCGGAAACCATGAAGCTTTCTTT.

The CDR3 DNA is TGTGCCAGCAGCATATCCGGGACAGCAAACACCGGGGAGCTGTTTTTT. Protein: CASSISGTANTGELFF. J is TRBJ2-2 and V is TRBV7-9; TRBD1 agrees at 7 bases. Looked up from germline, CDR1 is SEHNR and CDR2 is FQNEAQ (reference sequence). The V gene end was trimmed by 5 bases and the J gene end by 2 bases; junction bases not matched to a gene: 8. The CDR3 runs 16 residues.

The rearrangement joins TRBV19 to TRBJ1-4; the match to TRBD1 covers 12 bases. Germline values: CDR1 LNHDA, CDR2 SQIVND (reference sequence). V lost 8 bases and J lost 8; bases outside the gene matches: 12. The CDR3 extends over 16 amino acids. The CDR3 DNA reads TGTGCCAGTCGATATCGGGGACAGGGGGCTTACGAAAAACTGTTTTTT. Translation gives CASRYRGQGAYEKLFF.

The genes are TRBV19 and TRBJ2-5; TRBD1 might be the D (5 bases). V was pared by 2 bases and J by 1 base, with 8 bases between. The V gene's germline CDR1 is LNHDA and CDR2 SQIVND (reference sequence). CDR3 size: 14 residues. The chain's CDR3 is CASSIPGAQETQYF. CDR3 bases: TGTGCCAGTAGTATACCTGGGGCCCAAGAGACCCAGTACTTC.

The V gene is TRBV2, the J gene TRBJ1-6; D is uncertain. The ends were cut back, 2 bases at V and 1 base at J, with 9 bases in the middle. CDR3 size: 16 residues. Germline CDR1 is SNHLY and CDR2 is FYNNEI. As DNA, the CDR3 is TGTGCCAGCAGTGAATTCCTCGGGTCCTATAATTCACCCCTCCACTTT. It codes for CASSEFLGSYNSPLHF.

The chain couples TRBV6-5 to TRBJ2-1; TRBD2 agrees at 9 bases. Per the germline V gene, CDR1 is MNHEY and CDR2 is SVGAGI. The junction had 2 bases not matched to a gene; V was cut back by 8 bases and J by 3 bases. The CDR3 covers 13 residues. The CDR3 DNA follows: TGTGCCAGCGGGCGGGGGGGCTACAATGAGCAGTTCTTC. Translation: CASGRGGYNEQFF.

The rearrangement uses TRBV6-1 and TRBJ2-1; 7 nucleotides match TRBD1. The germline V gene has CDR1 MNHNS and CDR2 SASEGT. The CDR3 consists of 16 residues. V trimming: 0 bases; J trimming: 2 bases; junction bases outside the gene matches: 4. The CDR3 region has the DNA TGTGCCAGCAGTGAAGCGGCGACAGGGCCCTACAATGAGCAGTTCTTC. Its translation is CASSEAATGPYNEQFF.